Sequencing of this TCR beta chain was carried out in a study of siplizumab effects on memory and regulatory T cells. Produced via immunoSEQ multiplex PCR; TCRdb's table is partial and in-frame only. The sample includes about 98,000 clones, 90% to 95% of them seen just once. Study-wide results and caveats: Some alloreactive sequences were traceable to unstimulated CD4+ memory cells, and siplizumab significantly reduced them.

Worth noting for this clone: Its antigen is not identified.

Germline CDR1 and CDR2: SGHAT and FQNNGV. This CDR3 contains 16 residues. Trimming removed 1 base at V and 7 bases at J, with 17 bases between. The chain carries TRBV11-2 and TRBJ2-1; no firm D call. Specimen: CD4+ T cells sorted from blood. This clonotype originated in a human donor in good health. The CDR3 bases are TGTGCCAGCAGCTTAGTAGGCGACGGATGGGGAAATGAGCAGTTCTTC. It specifies CASSLVGDGWGNEQFF. The variable domain in full, with the rest retrieved from reference TRBV11-2 and TRBJ2-1, is EAGVAQSPRYKIIEKRQSVAFWCNPISGHATLYWYQQILGQGPKLLIQFQNNGVVDDSQLPKDRFSAERLKGVDSTLKIQPAKLEDSAVYLCASSLVGDGWGNEQFFGPGTRLTVL.